Below, 4 T cell receptor beta chains from the same sample are listed, as sequenced in a study of T cells after yellow fever vaccination. TCRdb re-called the 5' RACE reads with MiXCR, one entry per CDR3 protein. This sample yields a few hundred thousand distinct CDR3 sequences, of which approximately 4% are seen a single time; about 22% belongs to the top ten. This specimen was PBMCs, taken 5 days after the yellow fever booster vaccination. The origin of the receptors is a man aged 18 to 30 who received the YFV17D yellow fever vaccine.

This clonotype was seen only a few times. V and J are TRBV5-1 and TRBJ2-7; possibly TRBD1 or TRBD2 for D (5 bases each). The CDR3 has 15 amino acids. V was clipped by 2 bases and J by 4 bases, with 16 bases between them. The germline V gene has CDR1 SGHRS and CDR2 YFSETQ. In nucleotides, the CDR3 is TGCGCCAGCAGCTTTTGGGACCGACGTATGTACGAGCAGTACTTC. Residues: CASSFWDRRMYEQYF.

V and J are TRBV5-1 and TRBJ2-2; perhaps TRBD2 as D (6 bases). Trimming stripped 4 bases from V and 0 bases from J, with 13 bases between. Germline V gene sequence: CDR1 SGHRS, CDR2 YFSETQ. This CDR3 is built from 16 residues. CDR3 bases: TGCGCCAGCAGCACCGGGAGTGGGACGAACACCGGGGAGCTGTTTTTT. Its protein is CASSTGSGTNTGELFF.

This clonotype has a handful of counts. The rearrangement links TRBV5-1 to TRBJ1-4, with D perhaps matching TRBD1 (6 bases). Germline V gene lookup returns CDR1 SGHRS and CDR2 YFSETQ. With 0 bases removed from V and 8 bases from J, the gap between germline ends came to 14 bases. The CDR3 runs 15 residues. CDR3 loop: CASSLGGGASEKLFF. CDR3 DNA sequence: TGCGCCAGCAGCTTGGGGGGGGGCGCGAGCGAAAAACTGTTTTTT.

The V gene is TRBV7-2, the J gene TRBJ2-3, with 7 bases aligning to TRBD2. The CDR3 is made up of 15 amino acids. The V segment lost 1 base and the J segment 6 bases; nucleotides outside the gene matches: 7. Per the germline V gene, CDR1 is SGHTA and CDR2 is FQGNSA. The DNA for the CDR3 is TGTGCCAGCAGCTTAGTTAACGGGGGGAGGGATACGCAGTATTTT. Its protein is CASSLVNGGRDTQYF.